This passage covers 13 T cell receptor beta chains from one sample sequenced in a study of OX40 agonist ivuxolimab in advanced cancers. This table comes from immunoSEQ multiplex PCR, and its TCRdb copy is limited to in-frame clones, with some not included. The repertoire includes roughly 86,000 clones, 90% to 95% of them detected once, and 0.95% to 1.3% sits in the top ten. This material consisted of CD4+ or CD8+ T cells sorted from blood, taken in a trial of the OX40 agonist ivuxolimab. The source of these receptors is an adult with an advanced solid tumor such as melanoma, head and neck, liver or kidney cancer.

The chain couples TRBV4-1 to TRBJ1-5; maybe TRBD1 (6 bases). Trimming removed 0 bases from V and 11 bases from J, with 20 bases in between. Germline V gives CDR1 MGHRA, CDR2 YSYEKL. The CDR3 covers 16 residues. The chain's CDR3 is CASSQDSGAGAYSQHF. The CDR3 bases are TGCGCCAGCAGCCAAGATTCTGGCGCAGGGGCTTACTCCCAGCATTTT.

The CDR3 is CASSSQGAGGELFF. The CDR3 bases are TGTGCCAGCAGCTCACAGGGGGCCGGCGGGGAGCTGTTTTTT. V is TRBV7-3 and J is TRBJ2-2; 9 bases line up with TRBD1. This CDR3 has 14 amino acids. Per germline, CDR1 SGHTA and CDR2 FQGTGA. Germline trimming cut 4 bases from V and 7 bases from J; bases unmatched to any gene: 4.

The CDR3 DNA follows: TGTGCCAGCAGCGAAAGGGGAGGGGGCCAAGAGACCCAGTACTTC. Its translation is CASSERGGGQETQYF. V is TRBV9 and J is TRBJ2-5, with TRBD2 as a possible D gene (7 bases). V was pared by 3 bases and J by 1 base, with 13 bases between. The length of the CDR3 is 15 residues. Germline-derived CDR1 and CDR2 are SGDLS and YYNGEE.

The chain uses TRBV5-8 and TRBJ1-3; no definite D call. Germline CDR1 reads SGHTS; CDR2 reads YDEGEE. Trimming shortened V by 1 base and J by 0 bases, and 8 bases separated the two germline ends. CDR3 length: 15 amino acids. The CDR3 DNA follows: TGTGCCAGCAGCTTGACGGGATTCTCTGGAAACACCATATATTTT. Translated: CASSLTGFSGNTIYF.

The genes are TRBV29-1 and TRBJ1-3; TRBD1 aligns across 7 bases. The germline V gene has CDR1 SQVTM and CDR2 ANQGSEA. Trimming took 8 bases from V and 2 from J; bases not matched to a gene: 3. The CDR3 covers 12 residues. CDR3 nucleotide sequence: TGCAGCTTCACAGGGGCTGGAAACACCATATATTTT. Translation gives CSFTGAGNTIYF.

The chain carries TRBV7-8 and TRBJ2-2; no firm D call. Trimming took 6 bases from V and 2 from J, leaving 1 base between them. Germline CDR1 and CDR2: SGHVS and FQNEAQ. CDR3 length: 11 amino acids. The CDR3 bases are TGTGCCAGCAGAAACACCGGGGAGCTGTTTTTT. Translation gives CASRNTGELFF.

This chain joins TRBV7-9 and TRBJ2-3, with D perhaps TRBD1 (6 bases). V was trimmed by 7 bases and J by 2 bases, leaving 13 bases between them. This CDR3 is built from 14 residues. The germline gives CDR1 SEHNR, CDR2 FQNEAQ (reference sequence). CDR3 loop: CASTQGLPTDTQYF. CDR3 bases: TGTGCCAGCACGCAGGGGCTTCCCACAGATACGCAGTATTTT.

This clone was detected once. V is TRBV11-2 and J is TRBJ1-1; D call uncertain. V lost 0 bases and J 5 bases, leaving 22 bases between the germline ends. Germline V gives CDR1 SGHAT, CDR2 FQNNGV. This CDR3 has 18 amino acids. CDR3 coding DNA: TGTGCCAGCAGCTTAGAGTGGCGGGTGAGGGCCCCGCGGACTGAAGCTTTCTTT. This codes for CASSLEWRVRAPRTEAFF.

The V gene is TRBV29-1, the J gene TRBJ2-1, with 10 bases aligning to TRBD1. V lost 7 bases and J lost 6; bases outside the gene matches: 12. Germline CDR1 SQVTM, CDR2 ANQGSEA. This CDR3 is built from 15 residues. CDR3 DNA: TGCAGCGCGTCCCTGGGGACAGGGGCATCCAATGAGCAGTTCTTC. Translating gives CSASLGTGASNEQFF.

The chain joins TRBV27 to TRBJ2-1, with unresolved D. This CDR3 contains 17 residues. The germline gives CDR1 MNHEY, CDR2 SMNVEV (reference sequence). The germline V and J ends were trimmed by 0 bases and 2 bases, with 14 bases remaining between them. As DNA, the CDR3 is TGTGCCAGCAGTTTATCAGGCCGCTCGTCCCCCTACAATGAGCAGTTCTTC. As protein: CASSLSGRSSPYNEQFF.

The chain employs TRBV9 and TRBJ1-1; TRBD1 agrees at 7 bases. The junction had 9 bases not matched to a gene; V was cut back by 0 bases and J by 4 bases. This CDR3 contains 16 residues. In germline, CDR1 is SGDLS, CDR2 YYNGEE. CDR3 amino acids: CASSVDPQGSGTEAFF. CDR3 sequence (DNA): TGTGCCAGCAGCGTAGACCCACAGGGGAGTGGCACTGAAGCTTTCTTT.

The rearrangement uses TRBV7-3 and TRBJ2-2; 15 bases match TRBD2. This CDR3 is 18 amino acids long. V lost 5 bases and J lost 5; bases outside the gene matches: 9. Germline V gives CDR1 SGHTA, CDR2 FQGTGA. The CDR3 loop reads CASSPQRTSGRATGELFF. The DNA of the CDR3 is TGTGCCAGCAGCCCGCAACGGACTAGCGGGAGGGCAACCGGGGAGCTGTTTTTT.

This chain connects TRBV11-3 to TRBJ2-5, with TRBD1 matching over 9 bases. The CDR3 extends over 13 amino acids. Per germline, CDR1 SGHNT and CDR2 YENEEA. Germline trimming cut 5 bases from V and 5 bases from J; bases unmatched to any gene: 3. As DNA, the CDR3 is TGTGCCAGCAGCGGGGGGACAGGGGAGACCCAGTACTTC. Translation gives CASSGGTGETQYF. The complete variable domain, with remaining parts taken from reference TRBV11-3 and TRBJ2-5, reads EAGVVQSPRYKIIEKKQPVAFWCNPISGHNTLYWYLQNLGQGPELLIRYENEEAVDDSQLPKDRFSAERLKGVDSTLKIQPAELGDSAVYLCASSGGTGETQYFGPGTRLLVL.